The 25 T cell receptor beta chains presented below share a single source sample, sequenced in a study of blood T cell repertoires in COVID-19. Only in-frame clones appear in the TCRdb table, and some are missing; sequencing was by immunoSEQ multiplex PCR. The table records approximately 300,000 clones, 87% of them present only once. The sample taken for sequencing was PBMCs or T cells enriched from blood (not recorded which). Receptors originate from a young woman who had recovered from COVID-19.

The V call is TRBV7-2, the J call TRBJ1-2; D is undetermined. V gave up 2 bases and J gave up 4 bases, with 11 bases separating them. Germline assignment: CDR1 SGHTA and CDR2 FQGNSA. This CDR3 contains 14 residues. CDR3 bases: TGTGCCAGCAGCTTACAGCAGAGACTCTATGGCTACACCTTC. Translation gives CASSLQQRLYGYTF.

The CDR3 DNA reads TGTGCCACCAGTGATCCGGGCGGAGGGAACGAGCAGTACTTC. This translates into CATSDPGGGNEQYF. J is TRBJ2-7 and V is TRBV24-1; the D gene is possibly TRBD2 (6 bases). The CDR3 totals 14 residues. V lost 3 bases to trimming and J lost 5 bases, with 13 bases between them. Per germline, CDR1 KGHDR and CDR2 SFDVKD.

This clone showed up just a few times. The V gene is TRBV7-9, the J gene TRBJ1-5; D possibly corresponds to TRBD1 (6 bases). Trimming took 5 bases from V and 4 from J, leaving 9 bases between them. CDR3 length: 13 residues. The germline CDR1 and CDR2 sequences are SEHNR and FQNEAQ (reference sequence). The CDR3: CASSRDRNQPQHF. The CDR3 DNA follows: TGTGCCAGCAGCAGAGACAGGAATCAGCCCCAGCATTTT.

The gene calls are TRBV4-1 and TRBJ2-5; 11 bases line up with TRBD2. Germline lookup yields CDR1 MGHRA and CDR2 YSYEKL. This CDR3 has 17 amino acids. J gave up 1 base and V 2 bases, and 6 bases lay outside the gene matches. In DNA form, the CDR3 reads TGCGCCAGCAGCCAAAGATCTAGCGGGGGGATCCAAGAGACCCAGTACTTC. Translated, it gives CASSQRSSGGIQETQYF.

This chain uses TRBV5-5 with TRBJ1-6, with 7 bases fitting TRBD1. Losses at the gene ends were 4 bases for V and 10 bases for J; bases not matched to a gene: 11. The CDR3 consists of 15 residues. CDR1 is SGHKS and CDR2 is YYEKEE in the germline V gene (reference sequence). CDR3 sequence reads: CASSGLTGFRSPLHF. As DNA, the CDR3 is TGTGCCAGCAGCGGGTTGACAGGGTTCCGATCACCCCTCCACTTT.

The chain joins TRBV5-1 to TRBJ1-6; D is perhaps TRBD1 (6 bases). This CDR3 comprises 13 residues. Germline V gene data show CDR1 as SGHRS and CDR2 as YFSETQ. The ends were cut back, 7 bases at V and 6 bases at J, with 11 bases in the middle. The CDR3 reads CASGQGTNSPLHF. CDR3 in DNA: TGCGCCAGCGGCCAGGGGACTAATTCACCCCTCCACTTT.

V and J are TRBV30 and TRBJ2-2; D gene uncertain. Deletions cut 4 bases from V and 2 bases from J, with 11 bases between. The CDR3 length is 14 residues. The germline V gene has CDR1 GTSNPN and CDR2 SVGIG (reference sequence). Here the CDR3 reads CAWTRMANTGELFF. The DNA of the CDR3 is TGTGCCTGGACTCGAATGGCCAACACCGGGGAGCTGTTTTTT.

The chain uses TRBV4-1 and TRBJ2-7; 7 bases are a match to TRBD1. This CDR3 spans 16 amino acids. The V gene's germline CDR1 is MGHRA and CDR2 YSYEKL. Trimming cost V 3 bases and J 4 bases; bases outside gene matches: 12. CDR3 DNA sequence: TGCGCCAGCAGCCAGGGCAAACCGGGACAGTATTACGAGCAGTACTTC. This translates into CASSQGKPGQYYEQYF.

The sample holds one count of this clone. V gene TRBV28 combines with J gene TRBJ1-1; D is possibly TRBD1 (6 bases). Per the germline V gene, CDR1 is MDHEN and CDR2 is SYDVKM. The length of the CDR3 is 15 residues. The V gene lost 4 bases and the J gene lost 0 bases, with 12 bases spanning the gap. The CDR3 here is CASSSPGALNTEAFF. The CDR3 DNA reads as TGTGCCAGCAGTTCCCCAGGGGCCCTGAACACTGAAGCTTTCTTT. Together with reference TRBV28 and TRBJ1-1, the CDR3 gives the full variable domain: DVKVTQSSRYLVKRTGEKVFLECVQDMDHENMFWYRQDPGLGLRLIYFSYDVKMKEKGDIPEGYSVSREKKERFSLILESASTNQTSMYLCASSSPGALNTEAFFGQGTRLTVV.

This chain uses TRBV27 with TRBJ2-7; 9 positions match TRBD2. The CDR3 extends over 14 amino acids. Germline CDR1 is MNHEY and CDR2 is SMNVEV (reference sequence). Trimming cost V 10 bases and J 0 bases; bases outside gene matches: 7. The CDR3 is CATNPSGASYEQYF. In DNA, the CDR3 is TGTGCCACCAACCCTAGCGGGGCCTCCTACGAGCAGTACTTC.

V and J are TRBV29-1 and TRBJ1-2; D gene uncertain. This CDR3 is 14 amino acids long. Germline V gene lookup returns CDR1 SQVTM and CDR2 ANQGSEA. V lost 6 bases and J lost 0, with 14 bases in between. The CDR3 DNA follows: TGCAGCGTAAATCGTGTTGTAGCTAACTATGGCTACACCTTC. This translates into CSVNRVVANYGYTF.

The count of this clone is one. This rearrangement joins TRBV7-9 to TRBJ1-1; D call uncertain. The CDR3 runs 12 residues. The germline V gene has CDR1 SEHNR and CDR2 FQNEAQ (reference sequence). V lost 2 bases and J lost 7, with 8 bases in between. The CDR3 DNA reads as TGTGCCAGCAGCTTAAACCGGGGTGAAGCTTTCTTT. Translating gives CASSLNRGEAFF.

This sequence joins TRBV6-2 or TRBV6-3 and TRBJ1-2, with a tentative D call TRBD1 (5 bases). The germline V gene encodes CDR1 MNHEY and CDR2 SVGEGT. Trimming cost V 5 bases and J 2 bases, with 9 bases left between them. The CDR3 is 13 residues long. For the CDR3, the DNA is TGTGCCAGCAGTCTACAGGAAAACTATGGCTACACCTTC. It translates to CASSLQENYGYTF.

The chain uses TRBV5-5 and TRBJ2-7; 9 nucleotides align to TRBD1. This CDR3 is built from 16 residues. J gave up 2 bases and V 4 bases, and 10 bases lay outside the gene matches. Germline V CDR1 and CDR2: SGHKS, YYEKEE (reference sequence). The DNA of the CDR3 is TGTGCCAGCAGCCCCCGGGGACAGGGTTCTACCTACGAGCAGTACTTC. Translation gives CASSPRGQGSTYEQYF.

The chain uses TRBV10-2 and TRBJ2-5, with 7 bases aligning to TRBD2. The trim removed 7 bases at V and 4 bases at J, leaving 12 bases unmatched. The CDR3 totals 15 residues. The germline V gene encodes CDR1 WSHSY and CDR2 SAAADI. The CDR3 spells CASTGGSGETETQYF. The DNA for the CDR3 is TGCGCCAGCACCGGGGGGAGCGGGGAAACAGAGACCCAGTACTTC.

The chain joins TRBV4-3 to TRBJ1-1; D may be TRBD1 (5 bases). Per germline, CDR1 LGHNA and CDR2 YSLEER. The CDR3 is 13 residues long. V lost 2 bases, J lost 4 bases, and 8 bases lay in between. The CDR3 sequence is CASSQRQGTEAFF. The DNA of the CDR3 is TGCGCCAGCAGCCAAAGGCAGGGCACTGAAGCTTTCTTT.

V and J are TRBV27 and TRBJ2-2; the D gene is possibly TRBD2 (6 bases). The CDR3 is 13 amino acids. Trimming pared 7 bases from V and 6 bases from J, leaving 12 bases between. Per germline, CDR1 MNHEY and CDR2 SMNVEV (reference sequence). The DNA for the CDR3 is TGTGCCAGCACCCCGGGGGTCCCCGGGGAGCTGTTTTTT. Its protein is CASTPGVPGELFF.

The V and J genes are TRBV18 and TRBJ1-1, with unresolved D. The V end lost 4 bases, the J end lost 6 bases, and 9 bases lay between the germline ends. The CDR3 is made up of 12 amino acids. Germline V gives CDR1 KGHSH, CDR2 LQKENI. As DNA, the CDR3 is TGTGCCAGCTCACTCACTATTGCTGAAGCTTTCTTT. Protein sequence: CASSLTIAEAFF.

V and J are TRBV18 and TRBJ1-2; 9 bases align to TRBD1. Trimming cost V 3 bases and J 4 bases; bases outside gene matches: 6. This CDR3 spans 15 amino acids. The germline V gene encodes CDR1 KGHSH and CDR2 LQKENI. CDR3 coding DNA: TGTGCCAGCTCACCGCGGACAGGGGAGGCCTATGGCTACACCTTC. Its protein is CASSPRTGEAYGYTF.

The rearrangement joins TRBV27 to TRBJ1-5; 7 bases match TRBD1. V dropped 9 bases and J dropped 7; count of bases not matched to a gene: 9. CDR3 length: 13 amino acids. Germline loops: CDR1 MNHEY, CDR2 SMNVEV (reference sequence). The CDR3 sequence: CASSDRVRQPQHF. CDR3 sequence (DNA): TGTGCCAGTTCCGACAGGGTAAGGCAGCCCCAGCATTTT.

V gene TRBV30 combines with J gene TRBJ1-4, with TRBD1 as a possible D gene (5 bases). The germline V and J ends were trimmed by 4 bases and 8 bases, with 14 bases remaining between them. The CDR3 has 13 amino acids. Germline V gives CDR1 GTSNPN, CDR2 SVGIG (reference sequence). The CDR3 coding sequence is TGTGCCTGGACCATGGGGGAGGGGGAAAAACTGTTTTTT. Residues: CAWTMGEGEKLFF.

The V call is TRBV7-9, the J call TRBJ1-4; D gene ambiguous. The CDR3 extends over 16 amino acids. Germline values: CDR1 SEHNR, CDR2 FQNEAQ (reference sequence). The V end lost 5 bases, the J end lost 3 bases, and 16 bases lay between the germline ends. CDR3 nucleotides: TGTGCCAGCAGCCCCCCCTCAGGCAGGTCTAATGAAAAACTGTTTTTT. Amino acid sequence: CASSPPSGRSNEKLFF.

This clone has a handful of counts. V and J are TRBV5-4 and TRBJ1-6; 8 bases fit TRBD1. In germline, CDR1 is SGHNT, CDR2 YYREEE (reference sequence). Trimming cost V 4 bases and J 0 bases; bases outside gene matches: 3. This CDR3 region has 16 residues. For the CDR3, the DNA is TGTGCCAGCAGCGTTACAGGGGGCTCCTATAATTCACCCCTCCACTTT. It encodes CASSVTGGSYNSPLHF.

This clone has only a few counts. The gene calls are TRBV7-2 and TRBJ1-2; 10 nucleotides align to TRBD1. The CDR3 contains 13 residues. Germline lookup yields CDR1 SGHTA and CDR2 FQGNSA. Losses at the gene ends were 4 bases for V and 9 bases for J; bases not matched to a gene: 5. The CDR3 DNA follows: TGTGCCAGCAGCTCTGACAGGGGGCGAAGCTACACCTTC. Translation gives CASSSDRGRSYTF. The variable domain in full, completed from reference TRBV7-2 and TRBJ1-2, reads GAGVSQSPSNKVTEKGKDVELRCDPISGHTALYWYRQSLGQGLEFLIYFQGNSAPDKSGLPSDRFSAERTGGSVSTLTIQRTQQEDSAVYLCASSSDRGRSYTFGSGTRLTVV.

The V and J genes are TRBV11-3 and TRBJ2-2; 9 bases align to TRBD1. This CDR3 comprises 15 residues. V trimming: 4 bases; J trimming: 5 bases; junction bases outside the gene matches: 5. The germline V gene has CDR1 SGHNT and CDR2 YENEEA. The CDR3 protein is CASSSQGANTGELFF. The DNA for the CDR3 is TGTGCCAGCAGCTCACAGGGGGCCAATACCGGGGAGCTGTTTTTT.